The clone carrying this T cell receptor beta chain was detected a few times. Its antigen is unknown. Time point defined: patch test 3, about 24 weeks after DPC sensitization. Treatment given: therapeutic diphenylcyclopropenone sensitization with weekly scalp DPC. There are 14 residues in the CDR3. The germline gives CDR1 WSHSY, CDR2 SAAADI. V was pared by 4 bases and J by 4 bases, with 13 bases between. Individual cDNA molecules (in the library) carried attached unique molecular identifiers. TCRdb reanalysed the RACE reads using MiXCR and keeps one entry per CDR3 protein. This table holds around 150,000 distinct CDR3 sequences, 28% found once. The data are from a study of human T cells and chemical hapten exposure. Whole-study findings and limits: Since the donors had alopecia, their immune response may not be the same as that of healthy people.

The clonotype was recovered from a young woman with alopecia areata. Some clones in this sample may be carry-over from other donors' samples. This chain joins TRBV10-2 and TRBJ1-2; TRBD1 might be the D (5 bases). Sample: whole blood, taken in connection with sensitization to the hapten diphenylcyclopropenone (DPC). The CDR3 region is CASSGTARGYGYTF. The CDR3 nucleotides read TGCGCCAGCAGTGGGACTGCAAGGGGCTATGGCTACACCTTC.